The sample holds a few counts of the clone carrying this T cell receptor (beta chain). The data were obtained in a study of CD4 T cell repertoires in COVID-19. Study in general: CFSE-low cells expanded roughly 10 days with IL-2, then restimulated with other coronavirus spikes.

J lost 2 bases, V lost 3 bases, and 8 bases had no gene match. There are 17 residues in the CDR3. Germline CDR1 is SGHKS and CDR2 is YYEKEE (reference sequence). Using immunoSEQ multiplex PCR, the repertoire was profiled, and TCRdb retains in-frame clones only, with some absent. This repertoire shows about 75,000 clones, 83% found once; its top ten account for about 0.58%. The TCR sequence derives from a human donor who had COVID-19. The source was CD4+ T cells from peripheral blood, collected after recovery from COVID-19. This chain joins TRBV5-5 and TRBJ2-2; 9 bases are a match to TRBD1. The CDR3: CASSSPGQGQNTGELFF. CDR3 bases: TGTGCCAGCAGCTCCCCTGGACAGGGGCAAAACACCGGGGAGCTGTTTTTT.